This TCR beta chain is drawn from a study of PD-1 blockade in mismatch repair-deficient tumors. In regard to this clone: Its specificity is not known.

Described time point: identical roughly 10-day culture without peptide (control). Each of six or seven ELISpot-reactive candidate peptides was used for 10-day stimulation. TCRdb's copy holds only in-frame clones and misses some; the assay was immunoSEQ multiplex PCR. Of about 14,000 clones in the sample, 85% to 90% are singletons; the top ten hold around 10%. Trimming removed 5 bases from V and 8 bases from J, with 7 bases in between. In germline, CDR1 is SEHNR, CDR2 FQNEAQ (reference sequence). This CDR3 comprises 11 residues. This sequence joins TRBV7-9 and TRBJ2-4; D gene ambiguous. The TCR comes from an adult with mismatch repair-deficient cancer. Sequences were derived from cells cultured in vitro, sampled from a patient treated with pembrolizumab. The CDR3 nucleotides read TGTGCCAGCAGCCATGCGGACATTCAGTACTTC. It is translated as CASSHADIQYF.